This paragraph reports one TCR beta chain. Additional DNA sequences in this sample encode the identical CDR3. This sample was included in a study of shared clonotypes between healthy human individuals. CD45RO-negative cells were positively selected for CCR7, leaving out terminally differentiated effector memory CD45RA+ cells. Donors comprised healthy HIV-negative adults lacking recent acute infections or vaccinations. Sequenced by immunoSEQ multiplex PCR; TCRdb stores in-frame clones only, minus some. Of roughly 2,000,000 clones in the sample, about 93% were seen once. The CDR3 has 13 residues. Germline lookup yields CDR1 MNHEY and CDR2 SMNVEV (reference sequence). V lost 2 bases to trimming and J lost 9 bases, with 13 bases between them.

Sequencing was carried out using naive CD8+ T cells from PBMCs. The receptor was derived from a man aged 18 to 29 in good health. Some clones in this sample may be carry-over from other donors' samples. V gene TRBV27 combines with J gene TRBJ2-5; weak D call: TRBD2 (6 bases). CDR3 protein: CASSLGGLGAQYF. DNA of the CDR3: TGTGCCAGCAGTTTAGGGGGGTTGGGGGCCCAGTACTTC.